The clone carrying this T cell receptor (beta chain) was picked up a small number of times. This sample is drawn from a study of blood T cell repertoires in COVID-19. As for the study in general: COVID-19 samples from acute and convalescent phases originated in the United States, Italy and Spain. T cells, B-cell-depleted T cells, or PBMCs supplied cDNA or gDNA.

Germline V gives CDR1 LNHDA, CDR2 SQIVND (reference sequence). Trimming stripped 4 bases from V and 1 base from J, with 14 bases between. The CDR3 length is 17 residues. Original analysis: Amplification of reference gene primers was used by the study to estimate nucleated cell counts. Sequencing used immunoSEQ multiplex PCR; TCRdb keeps in-frame clones, though not all of them. V, J and clone size derive from that table, while D and trimming were established from the DNA sequence. Of about 130,000 clones listed, roughly 86% are singletons. Specimen: peripheral blood. The source is a human donor in a cohort sampled during active COVID-19. This sequence joins TRBV19 and TRBJ1-6; no definite D call. The CDR3 bases are TGTGCCAGTAGTAAGCGGGCCACCGGATCCTATAATTCACCCCTCCACTTT. Protein: CASSKRATGSYNSPLHF.